The present T cell receptor beta chain was sequenced within a study of T cell changes during pregnancy in multiple sclerosis. TCRdb's table, derived via immunoSEQ multiplex PCR, lists solely in-frame clones and lacks some. The repertoire has about 85,000 clones, just over 90% of them found once; the top ten carry under 3%. Trimming stripped 5 bases from V and 1 base from J, with 7 bases between. This CDR3 has 13 amino acids. Germline V gene data show CDR1 as SGHVS and CDR2 as FQNEAQ. This TCR was recovered from a female donor with multiple sclerosis, enrolled in a pregnancy study. Material: peripheral blood, obtained in the first trimester of pregnancy. V gene TRBV7-8 combines with J gene TRBJ2-3; D not resolved. DNA for the CDR3: TGTGCCAGCAGCCTCCCGGGCACAGATACGCAGTATTTT. The encoded protein is CASSLPGTDTQYF.